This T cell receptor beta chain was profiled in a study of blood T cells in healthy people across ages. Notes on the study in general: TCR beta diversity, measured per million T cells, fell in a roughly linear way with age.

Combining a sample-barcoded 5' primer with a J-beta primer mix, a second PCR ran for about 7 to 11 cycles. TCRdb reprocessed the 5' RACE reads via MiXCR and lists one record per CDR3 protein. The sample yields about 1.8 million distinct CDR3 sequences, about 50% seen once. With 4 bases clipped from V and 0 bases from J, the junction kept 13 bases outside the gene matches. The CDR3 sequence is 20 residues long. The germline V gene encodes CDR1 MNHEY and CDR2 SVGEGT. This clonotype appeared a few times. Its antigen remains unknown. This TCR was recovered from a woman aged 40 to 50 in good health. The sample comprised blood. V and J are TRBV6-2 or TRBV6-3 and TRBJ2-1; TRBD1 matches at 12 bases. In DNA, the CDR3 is TGTGCCAGCAGTTTTCCGGGACAGGGGGCTGCTTCCCTCTCCTACAATGAGCAGTTCTTC. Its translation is CASSFPGQGAASLSYNEQFF.